Listed below are T cell receptor beta chains from one sample, sequenced in a study of CD8 T cells in ankylosing spondylitis. TCRdb reanalysed the 5' RACE reads using MiXCR and keeps one entry per CDR3 protein. The data hold about 800,000 distinct CDR3 sequences, with 10% to 15% observed a single time. The sample was blood, either unsorted or a sorted T cell fraction (not recorded which). Every receptor here comes from a male donor with ankylosing spondylitis. The CDR3 runs from the conserved cysteine through the conserved F or W. D genes are given only for firm matches. Clone size appears in some rows only: once, few, many, or a class for an expanded clone.

CASSGDGTENTEAFF,TGCGCCAGCAGCGGGGATGGGACGGAGAACACTGAAGCTTTCTTT,NA,TRBJ1-1,TRBV5-1,NA
CASTEGTGSYNEQFF,TGTGCCAGCACAGAGGGAACGGGATCCTACAATGAGCAGTTCTTC,once,TRBJ2-1,TRBV5-4,NA
CASRGQGVWRTEAFF,TGTGCCAGCCGAGGACAGGGAGTGTGGCGGACTGAAGCTTTCTTT,NA,TRBJ1-1,TRBV12-3/TRBV12-4,TRBD1
CASSLSVRTYEQYF,TGCGCCAGCAGCTTGTCGGTCAGGACCTACGAGCAGTACTTC,few,TRBJ2-7,TRBV5-1,NA
CASRLRGGSYYEQYF,TGTGCCAGCAGACTCAGAGGAGGTTCTTACTACGAGCAGTACTTC,NA,TRBJ2-7,TRBV7-8,NA
CASSLSPTGVVPYEQYF,TGTGCCAGCAGCCTCTCACCGACAGGGGTTGTCCCCTACGAGCAGTACTTC,NA,TRBJ2-7,TRBV7-4,TRBD1
CSARGGQEPYGYTF,TGCAGTGCTAGAGGGGGACAGGAACCTTATGGCTACACCTTC,few,TRBJ1-2,TRBV20-1,TRBD1
CASSPSAFLTLHF,TGTGCCAGCAGCCCCTCCGCCTTCCTAACCCTCCACTTT,NA,TRBJ1-6,TRBV7-9,NA
CASSGTGAGELFF,TGTGCCAGCAGTGGGACAGGGGCCGGGGAGCTGTTTTTT,few,TRBJ2-2,TRBV25-1,TRBD1
CASRPTPSTDTQYF,TGTGCCAGCAGACCGACACCAAGCACAGATACGCAGTATTTT,few,TRBJ2-3,TRBV2,NA
CAWGTNSNQPQHF,TGTGCCTGGGGGACAAATAGCAATCAGCCCCAGCATTTT,few,TRBJ1-5,TRBV30,NA
CASSSEAKNIQYF,TGCGCCAGCAGCTCTGAAGCCAAAAACATTCAGTACTTC,many,TRBJ2-4,TRBV5-1,NA
CASSLLGRPQHF,TGTGCCAGCAGTCTTCTCGGCCGGCCCCAGCATTTT,NA,TRBJ1-5,TRBV12-3/TRBV12-4,NA
CASSYSSGGVNTGELFF,TGTGCCAGCAGTTACTCTAGCGGGGGAGTGAACACCGGGGAGCTGTTTTTT,few,TRBJ2-2,TRBV6-2/TRBV6-3,TRBD2
CASSPAPGTYEQYF,TGTGCCAGCTCACCAGCCCCCGGGACATACGAGCAGTACTTC,few,TRBJ2-7,TRBV18,NA
CASSGGDGGERETQYF,TGTGCCAGCAGTGGGGGGGATGGGGGAGAGAGAGAGACCCAGTACTTC,few,TRBJ2-5,TRBV28,TRBD2
CAISYSSGTGGEQYF,TGTGCCATCAGTTACTCGAGTGGGACAGGGGGCGAGCAGTACTTC,once,TRBJ2-7,TRBV6-5,TRBD1
CASRGLAANTGELFF,TGTGCCAGCAGGGGACTAGCGGCGAACACCGGGGAGCTGTTTTTT,NA,TRBJ2-2,TRBV6-1,TRBD2
CASSLGPIKTYNEQFF,TGTGCCAGCAGCTTAGGACCGATAAAAACCTACAATGAGCAGTTCTTC,few,TRBJ2-1,TRBV7-3,NA
CASSFGAKNIQYF,TGTGCCAGCAGCTTTGGGGCCAAAAACATTCAGTACTTC,NA,TRBJ2-4,TRBV7-2,NA
CSAGGGVDASYNEQFF,TGCAGTGCTGGGGGGGGAGTAGACGCCTCCTACAATGAGCAGTTCTTC,NA,TRBJ2-1,TRBV20-1,TRBD2
CASTWGDTEAFF,TGTGCCAGCACCTGGGGGGACACTGAAGCTTTCTTT,many,TRBJ1-1,TRBV12-3/TRBV12-4,NA
CASSRTSGTVRTDTQYF,TGTGCCAGCTCGCGGACTAGCGGGACAGTTCGCACAGATACGCAGTATTTT,NA,TRBJ2-3,TRBV18,TRBD2
CSAEDSVTDTQYF,TGCAGTGCCGAGGACAGCGTCACAGATACGCAGTATTTT,few,TRBJ2-3,TRBV20-1,NA
CASRTSGDYNEQFF,TGCGCCAGCAGGACTAGCGGGGACTACAATGAGCAGTTCTTC,NA,TRBJ2-1,TRBV5-1,TRBD2
CASSEGVQETQYF,TGCGCCAGCTCGGAAGGGGTCCAAGAGACCCAGTACTTC,NA,TRBJ2-5,TRBV5-1,NA
CASRRGVLSTDTQYF,TGTGCCAGCAGACGCGGGGTTCTTAGCACAGATACGCAGTATTTT,few,TRBJ2-3,TRBV6-1,NA
CASSLARGTGANVLTF,TGTGCCAGCAGTTTAGCGCGGGGGACTGGGGCCAACGTCCTGACTTTC,few,TRBJ2-6,TRBV12-3/TRBV12-4,TRBD2
CASRQGFGNSPLHF,TGTGCCAGCAGACAGGGCTTCGGTAATTCACCCCTCCACTTT,NA,TRBJ1-6,TRBV12-3/TRBV12-4,NA
CASTIQGLGYTF,TGTGCCAGCACTATACAGGGTTTGGGCTACACCTTC,few,TRBJ1-2,TRBV6-6,NA
CSAGAGQGFGEQYF,TGCAGTGCGGGGGCCGGACAGGGATTTGGGGAGCAGTACTTC,NA,TRBJ2-7,TRBV20-1,TRBD1
CSARSGSGTEAFF,TGCAGTGCTAGGTCAGGGTCGGGCACTGAAGCTTTCTTT,few,TRBJ1-1,TRBV20-1,NA
CSAGQGHIQTQYF,TGCAGTGCTGGACAGGGGCATATACAGACCCAGTACTTC,many,TRBJ2-5,TRBV20-1,TRBD1
CALPGYYGYTF,TGTGCCCTCCCGGGCTACTATGGCTACACCTTC,few,TRBJ1-2,TRBV27,NA
CSASNGGTTEAFF,TGCAGTGCTAGTAACGGAGGTACCACTGAAGCTTTCTTT,NA,TRBJ1-1,TRBV20-1,NA
CAISPRPVANYGYTF,TGTGCCATATCCCCCCGACCCGTAGCTAACTATGGCTACACCTTC,few,TRBJ1-2,TRBV10-3,NA
CASSSTPLLAGSETQYF,TGTGCCAGCAGTTCCACTCCACTACTAGCGGGGTCGGAGACCCAGTACTTC,NA,TRBJ2-5,TRBV28,TRBD2